This T cell receptor beta chain originates from a study of T cells after yellow fever vaccination. Whole-study context: It was SMART-Seq v4 Ultra Low Input that prepared the fractions with low cell numbers. Study results and limitations: Weaker overall was a secondary response that nonetheless peaked faster, on day 5 versus 15. Subsequent booster samples again held most clones from primary vaccination (96% CD4, just under 90% CD8).

Trimming cost V 5 bases and J 8 bases; bases outside gene matches: 9. This CDR3 region has 15 residues. Germline V lookup: CDR1 SGHVS, CDR2 FNYEAQ. Generation of TCR cDNA used 5'RACE template switching (which added a universal primer site and UMIs). TCRdb passed the 5' RACE reads through MiXCR, listing each CDR3 protein once. The sample lists over 65,000 distinct CDR3 sequences, 13% seen once, with 20% to 25% in the top ten. The sequence was obtained from a young man who received the YFV17D yellow fever vaccine. The chain carries TRBV7-6 and TRBJ2-1; 10 bases map to TRBD2. The sample in question was CD8+ T cells not binding an NS4B(214-222) dextramer, sorted from PBMCs, obtained 20 to 25 days after the first yellow fever vaccination. This CDR3 reads CASSRLTGLAYEQFF. CDR3 in DNA: TGTGCCAGCAGCAGACTTACGGGACTAGCGTATGAGCAGTTCTTC. The full variable domain, its missing parts supplied by reference TRBV7-6 and TRBJ2-1, is GAGVSQSPRYKVTKRGQDVALRCDPISGHVSLYWYRQALGQGPEFLTYFNYEAQQDKSGLPNDRFSAERPEGSISTLTIQRTEQRDSAMYRCASSRLTGLAYEQFFGPGTRLTVL.